This TCR beta chain derives from a study of yellow fever vaccine responses in identical twins. The CDR3 is made up of 15 amino acids. The V end was cut by 1 base, the J end by 3 bases, with 11 bases between. CDR1 and CDR2 from the germline V gene are SGDLS and YYNGEE. Each CDR3 protein gets one entry after TCRdb re-called the RT-PCR reads with MiXCR. The data show 30,000 to 35,000 distinct CDR3 sequences, less than 70% seen once. The specimen comprised T cells from blood (PBMCs), unsorted or a sorted subset (not recorded which), sampled before or after yellow fever vaccination (not recorded which). The TCR comes from a woman aged 18-29 years who received the yellow fever vaccine. The chain joins TRBV9 to TRBJ2-1, with D possibly called TRBD1 or TRBD2 (5 bases each). CDR3 residues: CASSVMGVGYNEQFF. The CDR3 DNA reads as TGTGCCAGCAGCGTAATGGGGGTCGGCTACAATGAGCAGTTCTTC.